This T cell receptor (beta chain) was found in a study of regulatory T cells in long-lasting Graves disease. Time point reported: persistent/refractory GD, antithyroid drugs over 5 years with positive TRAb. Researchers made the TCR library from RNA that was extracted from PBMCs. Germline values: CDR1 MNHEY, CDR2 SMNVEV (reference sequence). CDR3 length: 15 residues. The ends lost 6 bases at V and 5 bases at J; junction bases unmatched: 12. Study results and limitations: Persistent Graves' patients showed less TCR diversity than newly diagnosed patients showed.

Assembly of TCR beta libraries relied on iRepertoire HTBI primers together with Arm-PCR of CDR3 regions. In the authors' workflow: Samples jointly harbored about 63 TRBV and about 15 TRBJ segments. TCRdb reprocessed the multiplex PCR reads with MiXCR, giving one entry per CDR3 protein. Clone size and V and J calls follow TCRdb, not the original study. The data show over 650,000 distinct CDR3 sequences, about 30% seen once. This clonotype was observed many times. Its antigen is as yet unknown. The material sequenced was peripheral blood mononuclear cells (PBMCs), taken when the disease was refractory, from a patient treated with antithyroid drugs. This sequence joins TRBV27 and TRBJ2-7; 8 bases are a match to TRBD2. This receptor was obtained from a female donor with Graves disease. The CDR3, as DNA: TGTGCCAGCAGCTCTCAGCGGGAGAGCGTGCACGAGCAGTACTTC. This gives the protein CASSSQRESVHEQYF.